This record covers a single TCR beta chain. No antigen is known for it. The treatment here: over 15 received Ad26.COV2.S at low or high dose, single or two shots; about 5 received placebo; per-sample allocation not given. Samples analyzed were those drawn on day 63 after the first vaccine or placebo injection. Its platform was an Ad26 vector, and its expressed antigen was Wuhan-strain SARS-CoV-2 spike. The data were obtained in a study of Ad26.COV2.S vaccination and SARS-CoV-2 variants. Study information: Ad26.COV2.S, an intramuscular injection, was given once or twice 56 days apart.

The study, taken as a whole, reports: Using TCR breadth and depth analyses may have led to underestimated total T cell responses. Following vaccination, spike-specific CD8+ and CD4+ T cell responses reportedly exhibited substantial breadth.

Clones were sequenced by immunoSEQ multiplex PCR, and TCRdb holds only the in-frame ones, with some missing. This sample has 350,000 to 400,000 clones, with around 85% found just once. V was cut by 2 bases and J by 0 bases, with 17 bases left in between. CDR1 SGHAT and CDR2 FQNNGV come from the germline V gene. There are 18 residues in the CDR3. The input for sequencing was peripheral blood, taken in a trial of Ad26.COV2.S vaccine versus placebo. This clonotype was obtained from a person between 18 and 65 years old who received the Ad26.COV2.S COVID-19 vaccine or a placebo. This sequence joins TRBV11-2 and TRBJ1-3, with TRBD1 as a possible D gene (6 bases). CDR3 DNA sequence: TGTGCCAGCAGCTTAAATTGGGAGGACAGCCGCTCTGGAAACACCATATATTTT. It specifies CASSLNWEDSRSGNTIYF.